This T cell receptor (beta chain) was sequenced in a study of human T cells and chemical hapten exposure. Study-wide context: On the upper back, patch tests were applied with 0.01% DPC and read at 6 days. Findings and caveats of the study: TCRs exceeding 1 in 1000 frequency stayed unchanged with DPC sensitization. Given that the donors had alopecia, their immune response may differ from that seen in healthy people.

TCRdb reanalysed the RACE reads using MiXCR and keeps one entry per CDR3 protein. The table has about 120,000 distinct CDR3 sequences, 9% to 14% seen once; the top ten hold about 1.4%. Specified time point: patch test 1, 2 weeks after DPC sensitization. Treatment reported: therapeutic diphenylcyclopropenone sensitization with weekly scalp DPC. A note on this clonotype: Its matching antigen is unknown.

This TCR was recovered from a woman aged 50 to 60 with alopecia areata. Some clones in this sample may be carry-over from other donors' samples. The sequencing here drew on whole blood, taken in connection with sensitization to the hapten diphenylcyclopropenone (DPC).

CDR3 nucleotides: TGTGCCAGCAGCTCCCACACCGGGGAGCTGTTTTTT. Translated: CASSSHTGELFF. The chain is built from TRBV5-6 and TRBJ2-2; D is uncertain. CDR1 and CDR2 (germline): SGHDT, YYEEEE. Trimming removed 3 bases from V and 3 bases from J, with 3 bases in between. The CDR3 runs 12 residues.